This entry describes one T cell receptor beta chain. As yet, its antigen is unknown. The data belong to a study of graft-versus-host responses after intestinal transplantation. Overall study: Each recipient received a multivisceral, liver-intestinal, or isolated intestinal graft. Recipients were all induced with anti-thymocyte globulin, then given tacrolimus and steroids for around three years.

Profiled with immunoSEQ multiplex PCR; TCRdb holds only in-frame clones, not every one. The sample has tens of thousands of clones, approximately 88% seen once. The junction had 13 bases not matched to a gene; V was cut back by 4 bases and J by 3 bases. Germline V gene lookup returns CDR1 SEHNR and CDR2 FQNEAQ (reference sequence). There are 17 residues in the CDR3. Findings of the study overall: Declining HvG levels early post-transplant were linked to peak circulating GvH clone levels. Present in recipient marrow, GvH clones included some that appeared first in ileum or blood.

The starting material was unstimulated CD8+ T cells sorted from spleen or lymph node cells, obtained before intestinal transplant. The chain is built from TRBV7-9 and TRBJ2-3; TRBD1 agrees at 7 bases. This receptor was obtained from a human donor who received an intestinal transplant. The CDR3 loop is CASSSSTDRESTDTQYF. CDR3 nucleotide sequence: TGTGCCAGCAGCTCTTCGACCGACAGGGAAAGTACAGATACGCAGTATTTT.